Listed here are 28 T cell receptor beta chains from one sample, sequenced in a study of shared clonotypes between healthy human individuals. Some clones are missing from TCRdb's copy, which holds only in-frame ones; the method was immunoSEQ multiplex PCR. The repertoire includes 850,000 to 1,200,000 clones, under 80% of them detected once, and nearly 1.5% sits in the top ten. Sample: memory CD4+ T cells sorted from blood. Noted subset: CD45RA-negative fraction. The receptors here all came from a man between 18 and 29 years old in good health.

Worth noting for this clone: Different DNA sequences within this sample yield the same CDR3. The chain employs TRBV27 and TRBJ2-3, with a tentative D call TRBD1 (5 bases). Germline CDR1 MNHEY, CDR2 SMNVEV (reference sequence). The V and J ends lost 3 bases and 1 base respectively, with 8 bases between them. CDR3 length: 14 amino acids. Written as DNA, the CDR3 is TGTGCCAGCAGTTTCCAGGGTCGCACAGATACGCAGTATTTT. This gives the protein CASSFQGRTDTQYF.

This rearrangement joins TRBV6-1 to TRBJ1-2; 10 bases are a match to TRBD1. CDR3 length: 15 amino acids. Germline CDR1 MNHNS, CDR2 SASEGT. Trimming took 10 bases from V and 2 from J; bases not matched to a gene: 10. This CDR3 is CAIVAGQGGNYGYTF. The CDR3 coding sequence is TGTGCCATCGTAGCCGGACAGGGGGGGAACTATGGCTACACCTTC.

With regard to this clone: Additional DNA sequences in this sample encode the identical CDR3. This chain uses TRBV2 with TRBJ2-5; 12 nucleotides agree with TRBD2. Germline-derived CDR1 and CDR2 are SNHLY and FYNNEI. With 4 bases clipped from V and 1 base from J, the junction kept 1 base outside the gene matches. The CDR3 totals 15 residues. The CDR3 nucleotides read TGTGCCAGCAGTGGGGGACTAGCGGGCCAAGAGACCCAGTACTTC. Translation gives CASSGGLAGQETQYF.

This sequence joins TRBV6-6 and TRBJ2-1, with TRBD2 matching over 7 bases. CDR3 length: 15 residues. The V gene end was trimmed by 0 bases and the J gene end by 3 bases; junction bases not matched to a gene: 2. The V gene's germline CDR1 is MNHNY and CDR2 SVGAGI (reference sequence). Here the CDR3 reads CASSYSASGYNEQFF. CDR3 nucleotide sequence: TGTGCCAGCAGTTACTCGGCTAGCGGCTACAATGAGCAGTTCTTC.

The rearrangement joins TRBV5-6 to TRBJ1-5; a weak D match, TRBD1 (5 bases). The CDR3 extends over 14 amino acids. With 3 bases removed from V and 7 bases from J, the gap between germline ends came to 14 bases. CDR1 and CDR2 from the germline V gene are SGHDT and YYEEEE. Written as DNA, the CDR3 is TGTGCCAGCAGCTCGGGGCTTGGGGGGCAGCCCCAGCATTTT. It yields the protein CASSSGLGGQPQHF.

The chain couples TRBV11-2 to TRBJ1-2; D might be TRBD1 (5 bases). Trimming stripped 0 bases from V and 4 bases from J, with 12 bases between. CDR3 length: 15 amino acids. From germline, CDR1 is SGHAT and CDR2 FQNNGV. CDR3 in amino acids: CASSLEGRATYGYTF. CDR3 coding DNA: TGTGCCAGCAGCTTAGAAGGCAGGGCTACCTATGGCTACACCTTC.

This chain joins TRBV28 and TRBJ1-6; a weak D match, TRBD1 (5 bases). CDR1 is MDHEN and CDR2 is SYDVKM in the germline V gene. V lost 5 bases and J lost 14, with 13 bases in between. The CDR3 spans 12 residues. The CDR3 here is CASSLLRGALHF. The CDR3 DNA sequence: TGTGCCAGCAGTCTTCTCCGAGGGGCCCTCCACTTT.

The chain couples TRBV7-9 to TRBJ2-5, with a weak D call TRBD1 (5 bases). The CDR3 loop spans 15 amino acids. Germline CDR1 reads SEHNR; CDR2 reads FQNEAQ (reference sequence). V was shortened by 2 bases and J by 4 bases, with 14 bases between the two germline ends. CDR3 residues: CASSLLQGRRETQYF. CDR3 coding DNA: TGTGCCAGCAGCTTACTTCAGGGTAGAAGAGAGACCCAGTACTTC.

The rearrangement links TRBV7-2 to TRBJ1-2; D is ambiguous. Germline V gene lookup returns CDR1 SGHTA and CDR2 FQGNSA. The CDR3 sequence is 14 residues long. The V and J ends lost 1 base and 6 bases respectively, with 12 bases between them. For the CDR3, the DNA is TGTGCCAGCAGCTTAGGAAAGGCTGAGAATGGCTACACCTTC. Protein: CASSLGKAENGYTF.

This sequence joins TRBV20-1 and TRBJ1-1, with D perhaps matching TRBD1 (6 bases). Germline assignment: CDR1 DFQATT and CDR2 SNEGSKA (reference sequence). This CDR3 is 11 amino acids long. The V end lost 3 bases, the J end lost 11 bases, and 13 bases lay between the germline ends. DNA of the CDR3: TGCAGTGCTAGTCTACAGGGATCGGCTTTCTTT. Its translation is CSASLQGSAFF.

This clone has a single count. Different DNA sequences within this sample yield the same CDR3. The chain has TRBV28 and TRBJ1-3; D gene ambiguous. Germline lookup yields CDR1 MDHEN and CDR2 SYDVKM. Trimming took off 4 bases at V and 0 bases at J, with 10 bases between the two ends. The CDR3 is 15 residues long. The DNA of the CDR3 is TGTGCCAGCAGTTCTCGGGTCAGCTCTGGAAACACCATATATTTT. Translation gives CASSSRVSSGNTIYF.

Written as DNA, the CDR3 is TGTGCCAGCAGCTTGGCTAGCGGGAGCCTTGGTGAGACCCAGTACTTC. Translating gives CASSLASGSLGETQYF. The chain has TRBV5-4 and TRBJ2-5; the match to TRBD2 covers 10 bases. Germline V gene lookup returns CDR1 SGHNT and CDR2 YYREEE (reference sequence). The CDR3 is 16 amino acids. Losses at the gene ends were 0 bases for V and 5 bases for J; bases not matched to a gene: 7.

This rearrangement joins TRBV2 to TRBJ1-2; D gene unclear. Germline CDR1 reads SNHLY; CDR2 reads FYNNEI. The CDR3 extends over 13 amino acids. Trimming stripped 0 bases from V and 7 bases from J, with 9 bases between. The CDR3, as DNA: TGTGCCAGCAGTGAAGCGCTTCTAAGTGGCTACACCTTC. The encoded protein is CASSEALLSGYTF.

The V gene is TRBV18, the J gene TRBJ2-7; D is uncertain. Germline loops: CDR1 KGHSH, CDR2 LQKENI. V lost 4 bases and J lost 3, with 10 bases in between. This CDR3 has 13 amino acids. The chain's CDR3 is CASSQAVSYEQYF. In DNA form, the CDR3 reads TGTGCCAGCTCACAGGCGGTTAGCTACGAGCAGTACTTC.

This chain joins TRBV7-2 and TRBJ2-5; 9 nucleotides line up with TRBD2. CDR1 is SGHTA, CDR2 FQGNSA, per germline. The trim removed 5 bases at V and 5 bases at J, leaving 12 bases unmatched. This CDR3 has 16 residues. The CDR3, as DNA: TGTGCCAGCAGCCCTGCCGGGGGCGCGGGAGGGGAGACCCAGTACTTC. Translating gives CASSPAGGAGGETQYF.

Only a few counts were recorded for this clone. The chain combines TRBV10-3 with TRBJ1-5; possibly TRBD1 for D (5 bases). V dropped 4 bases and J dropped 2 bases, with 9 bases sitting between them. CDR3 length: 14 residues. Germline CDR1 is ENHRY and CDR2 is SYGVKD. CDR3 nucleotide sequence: TGTGCCATCAGTGGGGGCGCGGGCAATCAGCCCCAGCATTTT. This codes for CAISGGAGNQPQHF.

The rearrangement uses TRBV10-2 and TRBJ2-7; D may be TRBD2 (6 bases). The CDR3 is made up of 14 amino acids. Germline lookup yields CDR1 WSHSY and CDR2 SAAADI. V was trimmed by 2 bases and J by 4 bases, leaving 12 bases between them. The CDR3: CASSETFGGYEQYF. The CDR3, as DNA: TGCGCCAGCAGTGAGACATTTGGGGGGTACGAGCAGTACTTC.

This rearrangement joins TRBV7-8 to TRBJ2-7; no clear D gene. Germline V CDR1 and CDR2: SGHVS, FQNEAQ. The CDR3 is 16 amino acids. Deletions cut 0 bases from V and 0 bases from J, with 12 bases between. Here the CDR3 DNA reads TGTGCCAGCAGCTTAGCGCAAACGACGGGCTCCTACGAGCAGTACTTC. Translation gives CASSLAQTTGSYEQYF.

The CDR3 DNA sequence: TGTGCCAGCAGCTCCACTAGCTACAATGAGCAGTTCTTC. Encoded protein: CASSSTSYNEQFF. The chain uses TRBV7-3 and TRBJ2-1, with TRBD2 as a possible D gene (5 bases). Germline CDR1 SGHTA, CDR2 FQGTGA. The V gene lost 4 bases and the J gene lost 3 bases, with 7 bases spanning the gap. The CDR3 sequence is 13 residues long. Complete variable domain (other parts from reference TRBV7-3 and TRBJ2-1): GAGVSQTPSNKVTEKGKYVELRCDPISGHTALYWYRQSLGQGPEFLIYFQGTGAADDSGLPNDRFFAVRPEGSVSTLKIQRTERGDSAVYLCASSSTSYNEQFFGPGTRLTVL.

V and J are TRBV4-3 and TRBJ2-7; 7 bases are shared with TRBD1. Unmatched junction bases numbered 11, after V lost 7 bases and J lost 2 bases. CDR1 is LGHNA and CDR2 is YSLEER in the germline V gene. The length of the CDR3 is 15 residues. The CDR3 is CASNQGEPITYEQYF. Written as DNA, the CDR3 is TGCGCCAGCAATCAGGGGGAACCTATAACCTACGAGCAGTACTTC.

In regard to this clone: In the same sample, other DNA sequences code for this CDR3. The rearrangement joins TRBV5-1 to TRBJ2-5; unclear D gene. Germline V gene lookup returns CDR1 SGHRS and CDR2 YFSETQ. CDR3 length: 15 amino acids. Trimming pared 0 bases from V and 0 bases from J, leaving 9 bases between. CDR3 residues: CASSLEDKYQETQYF. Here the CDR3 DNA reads TGCGCCAGCAGCTTGGAGGATAAGTACCAAGAGACCCAGTACTTC.

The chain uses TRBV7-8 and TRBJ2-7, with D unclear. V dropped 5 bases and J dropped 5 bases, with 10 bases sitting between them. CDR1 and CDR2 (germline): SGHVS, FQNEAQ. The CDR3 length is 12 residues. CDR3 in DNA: TGTGCCAGCAGCCCAAAAAGTAACGAGCAGTACTTC. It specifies CASSPKSNEQYF.

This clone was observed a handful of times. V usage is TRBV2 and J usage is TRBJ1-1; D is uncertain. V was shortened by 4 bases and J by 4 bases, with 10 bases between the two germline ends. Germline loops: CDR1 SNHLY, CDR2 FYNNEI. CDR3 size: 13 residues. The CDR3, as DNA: TGTGCCAGCAGTGTTTCTATGGGCACTGAAGCTTTCTTT. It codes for CASSVSMGTEAFF.

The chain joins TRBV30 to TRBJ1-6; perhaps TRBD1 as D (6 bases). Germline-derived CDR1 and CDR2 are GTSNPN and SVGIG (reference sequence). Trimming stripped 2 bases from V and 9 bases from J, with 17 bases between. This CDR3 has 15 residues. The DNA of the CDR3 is TGTGCCTGGAGTATGAAAAGGGGGATGGCTTCACCCCTCCACTTT. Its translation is CAWSMKRGMASPLHF.

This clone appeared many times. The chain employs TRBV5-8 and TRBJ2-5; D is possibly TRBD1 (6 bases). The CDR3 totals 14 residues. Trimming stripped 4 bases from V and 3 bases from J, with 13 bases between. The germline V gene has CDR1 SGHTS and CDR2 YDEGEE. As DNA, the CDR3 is TGTGCCAGCAGCCTTTTGGGACAAGAAGAGACCCAGTACTTC. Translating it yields CASSLLGQEETQYF.

The chain's CDR3 is CASGRGPNTGELFF. The CDR3 DNA reads TGCGCCAGCGGGCGGGGGCCGAACACCGGGGAGCTGTTTTTT. The J gene is TRBJ2-2, the V gene TRBV5-1; maybe TRBD2 (7 bases). CDR3 length: 14 amino acids. Trimming left V 7 bases short and J 0 bases short, with 10 bases between. The germline V gene encodes CDR1 SGHRS and CDR2 YFSETQ.

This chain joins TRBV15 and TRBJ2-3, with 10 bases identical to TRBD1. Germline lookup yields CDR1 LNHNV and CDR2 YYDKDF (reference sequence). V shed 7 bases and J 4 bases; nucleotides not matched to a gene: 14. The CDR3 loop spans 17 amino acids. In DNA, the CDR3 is TGTGCCACCAATAAGGGGATGGGGACAGGGGAGGCAGATACGCAGTATTTT. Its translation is CATNKGMGTGEADTQYF.

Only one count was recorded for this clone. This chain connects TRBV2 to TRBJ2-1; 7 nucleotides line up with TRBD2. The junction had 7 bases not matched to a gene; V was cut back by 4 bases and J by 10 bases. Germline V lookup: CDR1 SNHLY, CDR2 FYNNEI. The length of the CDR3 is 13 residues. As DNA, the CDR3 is TGTGCCAGCAGTGCGGGGGAGGGTAGAGAGCAGTTCTTC. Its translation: CASSAGEGREQFF.